The T cell receptor beta chain under discussion was sequenced for a study of CD8+CD57+ T cells in acquired aplastic anemia. Turning to the study itself: The study obtained an average of approximately 3 ug of DNA from sorted CD4+ and CD8+ cells. General observations from the study: Patients and controls turned out to have roughly 29 CD8+ CDR3 sequences in common.

An expansion of CD8+CD57+ cells by flow cytometry had been shown in patients chosen for sequencing. The patients all had a severe acquired aplastic anemia diagnosis. All patients were therapy-naive when blood was sampled. Template material for TCR beta VDJ and CDR3 profiling consisted of genomic DNA. TCRdb used MiXCR to reprocess the reads, holding one entry per CDR3 protein. Here the sample spans nearly 60,000 distinct CDR3 sequences, approximately 50% being singletons. About this clonotype itself: Its antigen remains unidentified.

V lost 5 bases to trimming and J lost 6 bases; unmatched junction nucleotides: 16. Germline CDR1 reads LNHDA; CDR2 reads SQIVND (reference sequence). CDR3 length equals 19 residues. The receptor was derived from a human donor with aplastic anemia. V and J are TRBV19 and TRBJ2-2; 12 bases agree with TRBD2. The sequencing input was sorted CD4+, CD8+, or CD8+CD57+ T cells (not recorded which) from PBMCs. This chain's CDR3 is CASSSPSGRAVMGAGELFF. The CDR3 bases are TGTGCCAGTAGTTCCCCTAGCGGGAGGGCTGTTATGGGCGCCGGGGAGCTGTTTTTT. Filled out from reference TRBV19 and TRBJ2-2, the complete variable domain reads DGGITQSPKYLFRKEGQNVTLSCEQNLNHDAMYWYRQDPGQGLRLIYYSQIVNDFQKGDIAEGYSVSREKKESFPLTVTSAQKNPTAFYLCASSSPSGRAVMGAGELFFGEGSRLTVL.